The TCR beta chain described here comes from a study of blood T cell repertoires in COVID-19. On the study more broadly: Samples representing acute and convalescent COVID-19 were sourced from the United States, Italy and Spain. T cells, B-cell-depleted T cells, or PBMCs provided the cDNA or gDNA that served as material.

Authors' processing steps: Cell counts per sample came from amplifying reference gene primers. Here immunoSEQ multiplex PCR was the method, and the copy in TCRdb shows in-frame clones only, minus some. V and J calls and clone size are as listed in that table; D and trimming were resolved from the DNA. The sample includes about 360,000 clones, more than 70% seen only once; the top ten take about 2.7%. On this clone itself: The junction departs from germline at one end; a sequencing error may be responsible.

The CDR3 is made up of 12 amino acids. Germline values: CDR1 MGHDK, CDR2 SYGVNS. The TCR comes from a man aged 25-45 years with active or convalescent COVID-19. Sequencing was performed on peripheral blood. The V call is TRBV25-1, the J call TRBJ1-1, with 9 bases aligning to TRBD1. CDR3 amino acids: CASSETGGADLF. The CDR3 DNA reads TGTGCCAGCAGTGAAACAGGGGGCGCCGACCTCTTT.